The present T cell receptor beta chain was sequenced within a study of T-cell memory formation after mild COVID-19. This clonotype was seen repeatedly, ten times or more. From the 5' RACE reads, TCRdb called clonotypes with MiXCR, one entry per CDR3 protein. The sample has roughly 300,000 distinct CDR3 sequences; around 8% are singletons. V was pared by 7 bases and J by 2 bases, with 19 bases between. CDR1 and CDR2 (germline): MNHNS, SASEGT. The CDR3 runs 16 residues. The material sequenced was PBMCs or a T cell subset sorted from them (not recorded which). This TCR derives from a man younger than 35 who had mild COVID-19 (a few samples of this study predate the infection). Cell type and time point are not known. This chain links TRBV6-1 with TRBJ2-3, with D perhaps TRBD1 (6 bases). The CDR3 reads CASIIWGRGTTDTQYF. CDR3 sequence (DNA): TGTGCCAGCATCATTTGGGGCAGGGGTACCACAGATACGCAGTATTTT.